Listed below are T cell receptor beta chains from one sample, sequenced in a study of blood T cell repertoires in COVID-19. Using immunoSEQ multiplex PCR, the repertoire was profiled, and TCRdb retains in-frame clones only, with some absent. The top ten clones hold 3% of a sample with roughly 280,000 clones, about 87% of them seen once. The material sequenced was PBMCs or T cells enriched from blood (not recorded which). The receptors shown here come from a woman aged 45-60 years who had recovered from COVID-19. Each CDR3 is given with its conserved first and last residue. D genes are given only for firm matches. Only some rows state a clone size, as once, few, many or a class for expanded clones.

>-|TRBJ2-1|TRBV7-2|-
CASSLVASTNEQFF
TGTGCCAGCAGCTTAGTAGCTAGCACAAATGAGCAGTTCTTC
>-|TRBJ2-1|TRBV27|-
CASSPGNEQFF
TGTGCCAGCAGTCCCGGCAATGAGCAGTTCTTC
>-|TRBJ2-3|TRBV7-9|TRBD2
CASSQGGGRADTQYF
TGTGCCAGCAGCCAAGGAGGCGGGAGGGCAGATACGCAGTATTTT
>-|TRBJ1-2|TRBV6-5|-
CASSLTNRDGYTF
TGTGCCAGCAGTTTAACTAACAGGGATGGCTACACCTTC
>-|TRBJ1-1|TRBV7-8|-
CASSRGQNTEAFF
TGTGCCAGCAGCCGGGGACAAAACACTGAAGCTTTCTTT
>-|TRBJ1-1|TRBV19|TRBD1
CASNTPPGTGNTEAFF
TGTGCCAGTAACACCCCTCCCGGGACAGGGAACACTGAAGCTTTCTTT
>-|TRBJ2-6|TRBV25-1|-
CASSDPGVSGANVLTF
TGTGCCAGCAGTGATCCAGGGGTTTCTGGGGCCAACGTCCTGACTTTC
>-|TRBJ1-3|TRBV27|-
CASSPAPGQADTIYF
TGTGCCAGCAGTCCAGCCCCGGGACAAGCGGACACCATATATTTT
>-|TRBJ2-3|TRBV15|-
CATSRTRQPTDTQYF
TGTGCCACCTCACGCACACGACAGCCCACAGATACGCAGTATTTT
>-|TRBJ2-5|TRBV4-2|-
CASSSLGGVQETQYF
TGTGCCAGCAGCTCCCTCGGCGGGGTACAAGAGACCCAGTACTTC
>-|TRBJ2-2|TRBV18|-
CASSPDSLDGELFF
TGTGCCAGCTCACCGGACAGCCTCGACGGGGAGCTGTTTTTT
>-|TRBJ2-7|TRBV24-1|TRBD2
CATSDPGLARDEQYF
TGTGCCACCAGTGATCCGGGACTAGCGAGAGACGAGCAGTACTTC
>-|TRBJ1-1|TRBV19|-
CASKGNRALYTEAFF
TGTGCCAGTAAGGGGAACAGGGCTTTGTACACTGAAGCTTTCTTT
>-|TRBJ2-5|TRBV9|TRBD1
CASSVAGTGGGETQYF
TGTGCCAGCAGCGTAGCTGGGACAGGGGGTGGGGAGACCCAGTACTTC
>-|TRBJ1-4|TRBV27|TRBD1
CASSLSGTGLEKLFF
TGTGCCAGCAGTTTATCGGGGACAGGTTTAGAAAAACTGTTTTTT
>-|TRBJ2-5|TRBV15|TRBD2
CATSRGGGSVETQYF
TGTGCCACCAGCAGAGGGGGCGGGAGTGTAGAGACCCAGTACTTC
>-|TRBJ1-6|TRBV4-3|TRBD1
CASSPGDRDSPLHF
TGCGCCAGCAGCCCAGGGGACAGGGATTCACCCCTCCACTTT
>once|TRBJ2-1|TRBV28|-
CASRPLSLEQFF
TGTGCCAGCAGGCCTCTGAGCCTTGAGCAGTTCTTC
>-|TRBJ1-1|TRBV10-3|-
CAISEAEGRRAFF
TGTGCCATCAGTGAGGCAGAGGGAAGGCGGGCTTTCTTT
>-|TRBJ1-1|TRBV29-1|-
CSVGILNTEAFF
TGCAGCGTTGGTATCTTGAACACTGAAGCTTTCTTT
>-|TRBJ2-1|TRBV28|-
CASSLWADRYNEQFF
TGTGCCAGCAGTTTATGGGCCGACAGATACAATGAGCAGTTCTTC
>-|TRBJ1-2|TRBV12-3/TRBV12-4|-
CASSSGLTYGYTF
TGTGCCAGCAGTTCGGGACTCACCTATGGCTACACCTTC
>-|TRBJ2-1|TRBV11-3|-
CASSLDSSGSYNEQFF
TGTGCCAGCAGCTTAGATAGTAGCGGCTCCTACAATGAGCAGTTCTTC
>-|TRBJ2-5|TRBV7-2|-
CASSFQQAEETQYF
TGTGCCAGCAGCTTCCAGCAAGCGGAAGAGACCCAGTACTTC
>few|TRBJ1-2|TRBV7-8|-
CASSPSSDRPYGYTF
TGTGCCAGCAGCCCAAGCTCGGACAGACCCTATGGCTACACCTTC
>-|TRBJ2-1|TRBV2|-
CASSESSSYNEQFF
TGTGCCAGCAGTGAAAGTAGCTCCTACAATGAGCAGTTCTTC
>-|TRBJ2-1|TRBV28|-
CATTRASYDEQFF
TGTGCCACCACCAGGGCTAGTTACGATGAGCAGTTCTTC
>few|TRBJ1-2|TRBV3-1/TRBV3-2|-
CASSQEGQTSYTF
TGTGCCAGCAGCCAAGAAGGACAGACGAGCTACACCTTC
>-|TRBJ1-1|TRBV11-1|TRBD1
CASSLETGDSNTEAFF
TGTGCCAGCAGCTTAGAGACAGGGGATTCGAACACTGAAGCTTTCTTT
>-|TRBJ1-1|TRBV7-2|-
CASSKNGVEAFF
TGTGCCAGCAGCAAAAACGGGGTTGAAGCTTTCTTT
>-|TRBJ2-1|TRBV16|-
CASSHGGYYNEQFF
TGTGCCAGCAGCCACGGCGGCTACTACAATGAGCAGTTCTTC
>-|TRBJ1-1|TRBV6-4|-
CASSDTTGGNTEAFF
TGTGCCAGCAGTGACACCACGGGGGGGAACACTGAAGCTTTCTTT
>-|TRBJ2-3|TRBV6-1|TRBD2
CASSKGISSGRSTDTQYF
TGTGCCAGCAGTAAAGGGATCAGTAGCGGGAGGAGCACAGATACGCAGTATTTT
>-|TRBJ2-6|TRBV4-2|TRBD2
CASSQEPSGRSGANVLTF
TGTGCCAGCAGCCAAGAGCCTAGCGGGAGGTCTGGGGCCAACGTCCTGACTTTC
>once|TRBJ1-2|TRBV19|TRBD1
CAIQGADYGYTF
TGTGCCATCCAGGGGGCGGACTATGGCTACACCTTC
>-|TRBJ1-2|TRBV28|-
CASSPGGGDYGYTF
TGTGCCAGCAGTCCGGGGGGTGGGGACTATGGCTACACCTTC
>-|TRBJ2-3|TRBV28|-
CASSLFFLRQADTQYF
TGTGCCAGCAGTTTATTTTTCCTCCGACAGGCAGATACGCAGTATTTT
>-|TRBJ2-3|TRBV6-2/TRBV6-3|TRBD1
CASSQGQTQYF
TGTGCCAGCAGCCAGGGACAGACGCAGTATTTT
>-|TRBJ2-7|TRBV11-2|-
CASSLEVRTYEQYF
TGTGCCAGCAGCTTAGAAGTCAGAACCTACGAGCAGTACTTC
>-|TRBJ2-3|TRBV19|TRBD2
CASLGAGAVDTQYF
TGTGCCAGTTTAGGAGCGGGAGCGGTAGATACGCAGTATTTT
>-|TRBJ2-1|TRBV6-2/TRBV6-3|TRBD2
CASSWGGLAGTSYNEQFF
TGTGCCAGCAGTTGGGGCGGACTAGCGGGGACTAGCTACAATGAGCAGTTCTTC
>-|TRBJ1-1|TRBV4-1|-
CASSLQGNTEAFF
TGCGCCAGCAGCCTACAGGGGAACACTGAAGCTTTCTTT
>-|TRBJ2-2|TRBV6-5|-
CASSYSIQVDTGELFF
TGTGCCAGCAGTTACTCGATACAGGTTGACACCGGGGAGCTGTTTTTT
>-|TRBJ2-6|TRBV7-3|TRBD1
CASSRGQGSSGANVLTF
TGTGCCAGCAGCCGGGGACAGGGGAGCTCTGGGGCCAACGTCCTGACTTTC
>-|TRBJ2-7|TRBV7-2|TRBD1
CASNPPGTGGYEQYF
TGTGCCAGCAACCCACCCGGGACAGGGGGTTACGAGCAGTACTTC
>-|TRBJ2-6|TRBV7-2|-
CASSLQSSGANVLTF
TGTGCCAGCAGCCTACAGAGCTCTGGGGCCAACGTCCTGACTTTC
>-|TRBJ2-5|TRBV4-3|TRBD1
CASSPGTGGSGETQYF
TGCGCCAGCAGCCCAGGGACAGGGGGCTCGGGAGAGACCCAGTACTTC
>-|TRBJ1-2|TRBV28|-
CASRATGLRYIGYTF
TGTGCCAGCAGGGCGACGGGACTGCGGTATATTGGCTACACCTTC
>-|TRBJ2-7|TRBV28|TRBD1
CASNLDRVSYEQYF
TGTGCCAGCAATCTTGACAGGGTCTCCTACGAGCAGTACTTC
>-|TRBJ2-7|TRBV4-2|TRBD2
CASSQRLAGGSYEQYF
TGTGCCAGCAGCCAACGGCTAGCGGGAGGTTCCTACGAGCAGTACTTC
>-|TRBJ2-7|TRBV24-1|TRBD2
CATSDAGTSGIYEQYF
TGTGCCACCAGTGATGCCGGAACTAGCGGGATCTACGAGCAGTACTTC
>-|TRBJ1-1|TRBV6-2/TRBV6-3|-
CASSNRDYEAFF
TGTGCCAGCAGTAACAGGGATTATGAAGCTTTCTTT
>once|TRBJ1-3|TRBV29-1|TRBD1
CSVEGQGAIGNTIYF
TGCAGCGTTGAGGGGCAGGGGGCTATTGGAAACACCATATATTTT
>-|TRBJ1-2|TRBV29-1|-
CSARGTEDYGYTF
TGCAGCGCCCGAGGTACGGAAGACTATGGCTACACCTTC
>-|TRBJ2-3|TRBV5-1|-
CASSLSPSGADTQYF
TGCGCCAGCAGCTTGTCTCCATCGGGAGCAGATACGCAGTATTTT
>-|TRBJ2-2|TRBV6-5|TRBD2
CAHGLAGGTGELFF
TGTGCCCACGGACTAGCGGGAGGAACCGGGGAGCTGTTTTTT
>-|TRBJ1-2|TRBV7-2|-
CASSPGGRGIGYGYTF
TGTGCCAGCAGCCCGGGAGGGCGGGGGATAGGGTATGGCTACACCTTC
>-|TRBJ1-2|TRBV4-1|-
CASSQHGQASNYGYTF
TGCGCCAGCAGCCAACACGGACAAGCTTCTAACTATGGCTACACCTTC
>-|TRBJ2-5|TRBV11-2|TRBD1
CASSSTGLMGTQYF
TGTGCCAGCAGCTCGACAGGGCTCATGGGGACCCAGTACTTC